This paragraph covers one T cell receptor (beta chain) sequence. Its antigen is currently unknown. This entry belongs to a study of T cell repertoires in cytomegalovirus infection. Study summary: The public TCR beta signatures pointed to both CMV infection and matching HLA type.

Trimming left V 4 bases short and J 5 bases short, with 11 bases between. CDR1 and CDR2 from the germline V gene are WSHSY and SAAADI. The CDR3 loop spans 13 amino acids. TCRdb re-derived calls from the reads in MiXCR, one entry per CDR3 protein. The table shows hundreds of thousands of distinct CDR3 sequences, with approximately 25% occurring only once. General study points: HLA-C-restricted CMV clonotypes gave the most frequent clonotype in two of eight donors. The study identified carriers of CMV plus the relevant HLA from cumulative public TCR beta family frequency.

The TCR sequence derives from a human donor in good health (CMV status not recorded). Some clones in this sample may be carry-over from other donors' samples. The chain carries TRBV10-2 and TRBJ1-2; D is possibly TRBD1 (5 bases). Sequencing was performed on CD8+ T cells from PBMCs. CDR3 residues: CASSAGLGYGYTF. The CDR3 DNA is TGCGCCAGCAGTGCAGGGCTGGGTTATGGCTACACCTTC.